The TCR beta chain under discussion was sequenced for a study of T cell responses to AZD1222 COVID-19 vaccine. General observations from the study: Dominant at 160-218 and 743-854, vaccine-associated CD4 TCRs also spanned spike. The donor cohort was predominantly white British with a female majority, and clonal diversity may have been underestimated. The study sampled repertoires only after the peak T cell response.

The method was immunoSEQ multiplex PCR; TCRdb's version includes in-frame clones alone and lacks a portion of them. The data show roughly 76,000 clones, with approximately 90% seen just once and about 2.5% held by the top ten. On this clone itself: Its antigen is undetermined.

This CDR3 spans 14 amino acids. Between the trimmed V and J ends, which lost 4 bases and 2 bases, there was a span of 11 bases. Germline V gives CDR1 SQVTM, CDR2 ANQGSEA. This TCR derives from an adult in good health. The sample in question was peripheral blood, obtained on day 0 of AZD1222 vaccination. The V gene is TRBV29-1, the J gene TRBJ2-2; the D gene is possibly TRBD2 (5 bases). The CDR3 DNA is TGCAGCGTTGGATCGGGGTACAACACCGGGGAGCTGTTTTTT. Translation: CSVGSGYNTGELFF.